This passage covers 18 T cell receptor beta chains from one sample sequenced in a study of CD8 T cells in Susac syndrome (dated by TCRdb to 2018 to 2020). Libraries were constructed by the immunoSEQ multiplex PCR assay. RNA was extracted using the RNeasy kit, and about 0.5 to 1 ug of the RNA was reverse transcribed with random hexamers. TCRdb took the public reads, trimmed them with fastp at Q25, ran MiXCR for clone calling and kept in-frame beta chains. All rows with the same CDR3 protein become a single entry with the most common DNA and genes. The sample includes hundreds of thousands of distinct CDR3 sequences, with 85% to 90% observed a single time. The ten largest clones add up to about 0.1% of the sample. Specimen: CD8+ T cells from PBMCs. Every receptor here comes from a human donor with multiple sclerosis.

The chain uses TRBV4-1 and TRBJ2-4; no clear D gene. This CDR3 has 12 residues. V gave up 1 base and J gave up 7 bases, with 5 bases separating them. In germline, CDR1 is MGHRA, CDR2 YSYEKL. CDR3 bases: TGCGCCAGCAGCCAAGCCGGGAACATTCAGTACTTC. Translating gives CASSQAGNIQYF.

This chain uses TRBV20-1 with TRBJ2-3; 9 bases are a match to TRBD2. The CDR3 has 14 amino acids. The J segment lost 8 bases and the V segment lost 0 bases, leaving 6 bases of the junction unmatched. Per germline, CDR1 DFQATT and CDR2 SNEGSKA (reference sequence). The CDR3 loop reads CSARDRTSDGTQYF. CDR3 DNA sequence: TGCAGTGCTAGAGACCGGACTAGCGATGGTACGCAGTATTTT.

The chain joins TRBV2 to TRBJ1-1; D perhaps matches TRBD1 (5 bases). The CDR3 has 15 residues. V lost 5 bases, J lost 1 base, and 14 bases lay in between. Germline V gene lookup returns CDR1 SNHLY and CDR2 FYNNEI. The CDR3 spells CASSPLGTGNTEAFF. The CDR3, as DNA: TGTGCCAGCAGTCCCCTGGGGACGGGGAACACTGAAGCTTTCTTT.

The chain joins TRBV3-1 to TRBJ2-7, with D perhaps given as TRBD1 or TRBD2 (7 bases each). Trimming shortened V by 5 bases and J by 4 bases, and 18 bases separated the two germline ends. The CDR3 is 15 amino acids. Germline V gene lookup returns CDR1 LGHDT and CDR2 YNNKEL (reference sequence). The DNA of the CDR3 is TGTGCCAGCAGCGAAGCGACAGGGAGGGAGTACGAGCAGTACTTC. It codes for CASSEATGREYEQYF.

The gene calls are TRBV18 and TRBJ2-1; possibly TRBD2 for D (6 bases). V lost 0 bases, J lost 4 bases, and 10 bases lay in between. The CDR3 has 15 residues. The germline gives CDR1 KGHSH, CDR2 LQKENI. The CDR3, as DNA: TGTGCCAGCTCACCACCGACGGCGGGGTACAATGAGCAGTTCTTC. Its translation is CASSPPTAGYNEQFF.

This clonotype was recorded a few times. V is TRBV5-8 and J is TRBJ2-7, with 7 bases fitting TRBD1. The CDR3 spans 16 residues. Trimming at V came to 1 base and at J to 2 bases, leaving 9 bases not matched to a gene. The germline gives CDR1 SGHTS, CDR2 YDEGEE. CDR3 sequence reads: CASSLPTGLHPYEQYF. In DNA, the CDR3 is TGTGCCAGCAGCTTGCCGACAGGGCTACACCCCTACGAGCAGTACTTC.

The rearrangement links TRBV7-2 to TRBJ2-1; 16 bases align to TRBD2. CDR1 is SGHTA and CDR2 is FQGNSA in the germline V gene. V shed 5 bases, J shed 7 bases, and the junction held 8 bases outside the gene matches. The CDR3 loop spans 17 amino acids. The CDR3 region is CASSMGLAGGPGNEQFF. In DNA form, the CDR3 reads TGTGCCAGCAGCATGGGACTAGCGGGAGGGCCGGGGAATGAGCAGTTCTTC.

The V call is TRBV28, the J call TRBJ1-5; maybe TRBD1 (6 bases). V lost 7 bases, J lost 3 bases, and 16 bases lay in between. The germline V gene has CDR1 MDHEN and CDR2 SYDVKM. This CDR3 contains 15 residues. The CDR3 region is CASTLWQGTNQPQHF. DNA for the CDR3: TGTGCCAGCACCTTGTGGCAGGGGACCAATCAGCCCCAGCATTTT.

This sequence joins TRBV19 and TRBJ1-1, with a weak D call TRBD1 (5 bases). V was clipped by 4 bases and J by 0 bases, with 15 bases between them. CDR1 is LNHDA and CDR2 is SQIVND in the germline V gene (reference sequence). This CDR3 contains 16 residues. The CDR3 spells CASSTTREGMNTEAFF. The CDR3 DNA follows: TGTGCCAGTAGTACTACCAGGGAGGGAATGAACACTGAAGCTTTCTTT.

This chain links TRBV24-1 with TRBJ2-3; D may correspond to TRBD1 or TRBD2 (5 bases each). CDR3 size: 16 residues. Germline V gives CDR1 KGHDR, CDR2 SFDVKD. The ends were cut back, 7 bases at V and 0 bases at J, with 16 bases in the middle. CDR3 amino acids: CATREAGQTSTDTQYF. The CDR3 DNA reads as TGTGCCACCAGGGAGGCCGGACAAACGAGCACAGATACGCAGTATTTT.

The J gene is TRBJ2-1, the V gene TRBV2; D possibly uses TRBD1 or TRBD2 (6 bases each). The CDR3 runs to 15 residues. Germline assignment: CDR1 SNHLY and CDR2 FYNNEI. Trimming took off 7 bases at V and 2 bases at J, with 15 bases between the two ends. The CDR3 loop is CASITVGGPYNEQFF. The CDR3 nucleotides read TGTGCCAGCATCACCGTGGGGGGCCCCTACAATGAGCAGTTCTTC.

A single count supports this clonotype. This sequence joins TRBV29-1 and TRBJ2-3; 13 nucleotides align to TRBD2. Per the germline V gene, CDR1 is SQVTM and CDR2 is ANQGSEA. This CDR3 has 17 amino acids. V trimming: 1 base; J trimming: 4 bases; junction bases outside the gene matches: 8. The CDR3 is CSVEVWTSGGSADTQYF. The CDR3 bases are TGCAGCGTTGAAGTTTGGACTAGCGGGGGATCTGCAGATACGCAGTATTTT.

V is TRBV19 and J is TRBJ1-1; D is uncertain. Trimming removed 5 bases at V and 7 bases at J, with 8 bases between. This CDR3 contains 11 residues. Germline V lookup: CDR1 LNHDA, CDR2 SQIVND (reference sequence). The CDR3 DNA follows: TGTGCCAGTAGTGGTTGGGGTGAAGCTTTCTTT. Translated: CASSGWGEAFF.

The V and J genes are TRBV19 and TRBJ2-3, with TRBD2 matching over 8 bases. The CDR3 loop spans 14 amino acids. Trimming cost V 5 bases and J 4 bases; bases outside gene matches: 5. Germline CDR1 LNHDA, CDR2 SQIVND (reference sequence). This CDR3 reads CASSASGGADTQYF. Written as DNA, the CDR3 is TGTGCCAGTAGTGCAAGCGGGGGCGCAGATACGCAGTATTTT.

The gene calls are TRBV5-4 and TRBJ1-6; D is undetermined. Deletions cut 0 bases from V and 11 bases from J, with 6 bases between. Looked up from germline, CDR1 is SGHNT and CDR2 is YYREEE (reference sequence). This CDR3 is 12 amino acids long. CDR3 DNA sequence: TGTGCCAGCAGCTTGGGCGGAACACCCCTCCACTTT. This translates into CASSLGGTPLHF.

There are a few counts of this clonotype. V gene TRBV19 combines with J gene TRBJ2-1; 10 bases are shared with TRBD2. CDR1 and CDR2 from the germline V gene are LNHDA and SQIVND (reference sequence). CDR3 length equals 16 residues. V was clipped by 1 base and J by 4 bases; unmatched bases: 4. CDR3 region: CASSIADSGGYNEQFF. For the CDR3, the DNA is TGTGCCAGTAGTATAGCGGATAGCGGGGGGTACAATGAGCAGTTCTTC.

V usage is TRBV6-5 and J usage is TRBJ2-7; the D is unclear. The V end was cut by 8 bases, the J end by 2 bases, with 7 bases between. The CDR3 has 11 residues. Germline CDR1 MNHEY, CDR2 SVGAGI. In nucleotides, the CDR3 is TGTGCCAGCGCTGGGCCCTACGAGCAGTACTTC. It translates to CASAGPYEQYF.

V usage is TRBV2 and J usage is TRBJ2-3; D ambiguous. Germline V CDR1 and CDR2: SNHLY, FYNNEI. Trimming shortened V by 4 bases and J by 6 bases, and 14 bases separated the two germline ends. CDR3 length: 14 amino acids. The CDR3 spells CASSVWPHGDTQYF. The CDR3 nucleotides are TGTGCCAGCAGTGTCTGGCCACACGGGGATACGCAGTATTTT.